This T cell receptor beta chain was obtained from a study of breast tumors, draining lymph nodes, adjacent tissues. The lymph nodes were axillary draining lymph nodes from breast cancer patients. This CDR3 is built from 12 residues. V lost 3 bases and J lost 7, with 10 bases in between. The germline V gene encodes CDR1 SNHLY and CDR2 FYNNEI. Whole-study results and caveats: Tumor TCR diversity was below lymph nodes but above nontumor tissue.

TCRdb called the multiplex PCR reads again in MiXCR, with one record for every CDR3 protein. The sample carries some 85,000 distinct CDR3 sequences, around 30% recorded once. This clonotype was seen repeatedly, ten times or more. Its antigen is unknown. The chain employs TRBV2 and TRBJ2-7; D is uncertain. Input material: axillary lymph node tissue. The TCR was taken from a female donor with breast cancer. Some clones in this sample may be carry-over from other donors' samples. This CDR3 is CASSELSLEQYF. The DNA of the CDR3 is TGTGCCAGCAGTGAGTTAAGTCTGGAGCAGTACTTC.